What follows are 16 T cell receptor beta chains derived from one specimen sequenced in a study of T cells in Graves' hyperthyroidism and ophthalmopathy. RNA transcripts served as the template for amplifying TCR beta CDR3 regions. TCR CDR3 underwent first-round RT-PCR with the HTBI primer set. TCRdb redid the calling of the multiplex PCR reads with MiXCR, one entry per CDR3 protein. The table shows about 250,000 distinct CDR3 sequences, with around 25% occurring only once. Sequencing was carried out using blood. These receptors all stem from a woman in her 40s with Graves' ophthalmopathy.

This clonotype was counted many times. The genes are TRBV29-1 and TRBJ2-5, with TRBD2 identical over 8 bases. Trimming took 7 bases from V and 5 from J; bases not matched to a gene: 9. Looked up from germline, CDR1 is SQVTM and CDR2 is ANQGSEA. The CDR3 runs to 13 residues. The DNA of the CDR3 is TGCAGCGCTTCCGGGTCTAGCGGGGAGACCCAGTACTTC. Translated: CSASGSSGETQYF.

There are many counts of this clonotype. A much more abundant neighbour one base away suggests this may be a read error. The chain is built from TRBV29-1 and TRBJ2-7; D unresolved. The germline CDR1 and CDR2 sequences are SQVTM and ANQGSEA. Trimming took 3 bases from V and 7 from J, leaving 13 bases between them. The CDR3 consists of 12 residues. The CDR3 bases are TGCAGCGTTGACGGTTCGGGTGGAGAGCAGTACTTC. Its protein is CSVDGSGGEQYF.

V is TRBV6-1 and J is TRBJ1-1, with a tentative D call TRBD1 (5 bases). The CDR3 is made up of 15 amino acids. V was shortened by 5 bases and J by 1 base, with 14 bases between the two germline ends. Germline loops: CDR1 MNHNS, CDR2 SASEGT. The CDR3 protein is CASSRPSRANTEAFF. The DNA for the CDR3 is TGTGCCAGCAGTCGCCCTAGCAGGGCGAACACTGAAGCTTTCTTT.

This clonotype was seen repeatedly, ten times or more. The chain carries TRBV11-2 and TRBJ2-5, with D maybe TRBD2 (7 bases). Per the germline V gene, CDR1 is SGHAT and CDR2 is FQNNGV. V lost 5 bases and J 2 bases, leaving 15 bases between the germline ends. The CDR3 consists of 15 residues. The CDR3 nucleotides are TGTGCCAGCAGCGGGGGGGGCGGGACACAAGAGACCCAGTACTTC. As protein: CASSGGGGTQETQYF.

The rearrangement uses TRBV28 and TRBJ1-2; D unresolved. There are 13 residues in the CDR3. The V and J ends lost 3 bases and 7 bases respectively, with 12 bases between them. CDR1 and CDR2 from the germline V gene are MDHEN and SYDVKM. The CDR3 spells CASSFQEESGYTF. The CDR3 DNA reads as TGTGCCAGCAGTTTTCAGGAGGAAAGTGGCTACACCTTC.

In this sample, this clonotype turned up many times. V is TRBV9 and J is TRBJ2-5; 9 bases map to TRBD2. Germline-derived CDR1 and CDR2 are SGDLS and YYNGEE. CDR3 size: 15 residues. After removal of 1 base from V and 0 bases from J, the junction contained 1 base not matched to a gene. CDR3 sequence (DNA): TGTGCCAGCAGCGTAACTAGCGGGTACCAAGAGACCCAGTACTTC. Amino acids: CASSVTSGYQETQYF.

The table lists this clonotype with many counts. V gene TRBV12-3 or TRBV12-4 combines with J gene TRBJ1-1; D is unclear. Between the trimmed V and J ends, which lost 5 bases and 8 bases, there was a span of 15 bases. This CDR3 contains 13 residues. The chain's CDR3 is CASSPPTPAEAFF. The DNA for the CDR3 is TGTGCCAGCAGTCCCCCAACTCCGGCCGAAGCTTTCTTT.

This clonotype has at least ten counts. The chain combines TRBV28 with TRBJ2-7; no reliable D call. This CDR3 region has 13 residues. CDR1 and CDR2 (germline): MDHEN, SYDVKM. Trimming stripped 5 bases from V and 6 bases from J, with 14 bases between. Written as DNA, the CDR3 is TGTGCCAGCAGTCCCAATTGGATCTCCGAGCAGTACTTC. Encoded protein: CASSPNWISEQYF.

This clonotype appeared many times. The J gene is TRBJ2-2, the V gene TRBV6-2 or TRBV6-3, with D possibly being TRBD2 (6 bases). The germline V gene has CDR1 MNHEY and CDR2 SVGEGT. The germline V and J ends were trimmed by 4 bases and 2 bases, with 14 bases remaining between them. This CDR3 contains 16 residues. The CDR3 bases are TGTGCCAGCAGTTGGACCCGGGACTCTAACACCGGGGAGCTGTTTTTT. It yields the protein CASSWTRDSNTGELFF.

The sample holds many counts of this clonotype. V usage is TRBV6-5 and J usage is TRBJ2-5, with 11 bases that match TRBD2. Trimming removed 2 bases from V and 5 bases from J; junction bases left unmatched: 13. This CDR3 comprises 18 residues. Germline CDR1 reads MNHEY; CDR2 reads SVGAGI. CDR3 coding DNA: TGTGCCAGCAGTTACCCTTCCGGGACTAGCGGCCCGTGGGAGACCCAGTACTTC. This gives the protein CASSYPSGTSGPWETQYF.

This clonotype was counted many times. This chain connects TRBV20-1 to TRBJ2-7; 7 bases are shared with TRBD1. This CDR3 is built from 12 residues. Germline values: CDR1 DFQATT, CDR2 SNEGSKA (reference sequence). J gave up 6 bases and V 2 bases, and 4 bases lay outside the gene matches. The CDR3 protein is CSARPQGFEQYF. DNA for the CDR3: TGCAGTGCTAGACCACAGGGGTTCGAGCAGTACTTC.

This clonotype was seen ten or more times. The CDR3 DNA reads TGTGCCAGCAGTTTAGCGGGGACTAGGAGGCCCGGGGAGCTGTTTTTT. It encodes CASSLAGTRRPGELFF. The J gene is TRBJ2-2, the V gene TRBV12-3 or TRBV12-4; 8 bases match TRBD2. After removal of 0 bases from V and 6 bases from J, the junction contained 6 bases not matched to a gene. The CDR3 spans 16 residues.

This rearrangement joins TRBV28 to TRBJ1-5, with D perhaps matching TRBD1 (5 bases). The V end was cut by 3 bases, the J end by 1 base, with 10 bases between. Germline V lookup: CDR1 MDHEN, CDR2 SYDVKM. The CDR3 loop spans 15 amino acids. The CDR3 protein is CASSFQGESNQPQHF. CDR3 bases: TGTGCCAGCAGTTTTCAGGGTGAGAGCAATCAGCCCCAGCATTTT.

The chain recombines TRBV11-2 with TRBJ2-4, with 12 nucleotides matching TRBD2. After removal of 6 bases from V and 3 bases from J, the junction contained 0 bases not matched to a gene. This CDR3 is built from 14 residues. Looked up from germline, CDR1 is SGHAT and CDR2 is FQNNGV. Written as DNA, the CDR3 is TGTGCCAGCAGGACTAGCGGGGGCAAAAACATTCAGTACTTC. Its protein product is CASRTSGGKNIQYF. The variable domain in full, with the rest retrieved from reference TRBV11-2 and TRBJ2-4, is EAGVAQSPRYKIIEKRQSVAFWCNPISGHATLYWYQQILGQGPKLLIQFQNNGVVDDSQLPKDRFSAERLKGVDSTLKIQPAKLEDSAVYLCASRTSGGKNIQYFGAGTRLSVL.

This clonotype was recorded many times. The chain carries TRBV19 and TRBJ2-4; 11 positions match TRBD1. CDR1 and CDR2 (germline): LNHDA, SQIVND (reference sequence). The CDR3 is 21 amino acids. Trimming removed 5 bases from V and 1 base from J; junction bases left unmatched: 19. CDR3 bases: TGTGCCAGTAGTGGGGGGACCGACGGACAGGGGGCTTGGTCGGCCAAAAACATTCAGTACTTC. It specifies CASSGGTDGQGAWSAKNIQYF.

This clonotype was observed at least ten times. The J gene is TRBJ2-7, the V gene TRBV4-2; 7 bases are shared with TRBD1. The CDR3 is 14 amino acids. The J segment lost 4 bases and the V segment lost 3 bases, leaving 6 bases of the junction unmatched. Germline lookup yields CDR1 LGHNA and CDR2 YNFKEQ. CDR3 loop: CASSHGGQNYEQYF. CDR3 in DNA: TGTGCCAGCAGCCATGGGGGACAGAATTACGAGCAGTACTTC.